This T cell receptor beta chain is drawn from a study of T cell responses to AZD1222 COVID-19 vaccine. For this clone: The antigen is not known.

Sequencing used immunoSEQ multiplex PCR; TCRdb keeps in-frame clones, though not all of them. This sample yields 120,000 or so clones, of which just over 90% are seen a single time; around 5% belongs to the top ten. Study results and limitations: Donors were chiefly white British, with a greater number of females, and clonal diversity was perhaps underestimated. Sampling that yielded the repertoires occurred only after the peak T cell response. Spike was spanned by vaccine-associated CD4 TCRs, which were dominant at 160-218 and 743-854.

The CDR3 has 15 residues. Germline CDR1 and CDR2: MNHEY and SVGAGI. V lost 6 bases, J lost 2 bases, and 14 bases lay in between. Doses given second, at about 4 or about 12 weeks, were pooled. The receptor was isolated from an adult who received the AZD1222 COVID-19 vaccine. V is TRBV6-5 and J is TRBJ1-3; D is ambiguous. The source material was peripheral blood, sampled 28 days after the second AZD1222 dose. In nucleotides, the CDR3 is TGTGCCAGCAGGGATGATAGCAGAACTGGAAACACCATATATTTT. Its translation: CASRDDSRTGNTIYF.